This entry lists 32 T cell receptor beta chains sequenced from one sample in a study of cytomegalovirus exposure and HLA in healthy donors. A multiplex PCR was run with 60 Vbeta primers and 13 Jbeta primers. TCRdb keeps only in-frame clones here, not all; method: immunoSEQ multiplex PCR. The repertoire holds approximately 100,000 clones, with approximately 85% as singletons. Sequencing used PBMCs. Receptor source: a man aged 30 to 39 in good health and CMV-seronegative.

As DNA, the CDR3 is TGCAGCGTTAGTGAGAGCTCTGGAAACACCATATATTTT. Translation: CSVSESSGNTIYF. This chain uses TRBV29-1 with TRBJ1-3; D is unclear. Germline values: CDR1 SQVTM, CDR2 ANQGSEA. Trimming removed 5 bases at V and 0 bases at J, with 8 bases between. The CDR3 covers 13 residues.

The rearrangement links TRBV5-1 to TRBJ1-6; D not resolved. CDR1 and CDR2 from the germline V gene are SGHRS and YFSETQ. Trimming took off 0 bases at V and 9 bases at J, with 13 bases between the two ends. The CDR3 is 15 amino acids. In nucleotides, the CDR3 is TGCGCCAGCAGCTTGGCCCAGTTAGCTGGTTCACCCCTCCACTTT. It specifies CASSLAQLAGSPLHF.

The gene calls are TRBV5-4 and TRBJ2-3; the D is unclear. The CDR3 is made up of 12 amino acids. CDR1 and CDR2 from the germline V gene are SGHNT and YYREEE (reference sequence). Between the trimmed V and J ends, which lost 1 base and 3 bases, there was a span of 3 bases. The CDR3 region has the DNA TGTGCCAGCAGCTTGCTAACAGATACGCAGTATTTT. It is translated as CASSLLTDTQYF.

The gene calls are TRBV28 and TRBJ2-7; TRBD1 agrees at 7 bases. This CDR3 region has 14 residues. Looked up from germline, CDR1 is MDHEN and CDR2 is SYDVKM. V was clipped by 6 bases and J by 4 bases; unmatched bases: 9. CDR3 sequence (DNA): TGTGCCAGCAGCCCCGGGACAGAGAAATACGAGCAGTACTTC. Translating gives CASSPGTEKYEQYF.

This clone was seen a handful of times. The chain has TRBV4-2 and TRBJ1-1; 7 positions match TRBD1. This CDR3 contains 16 residues. The germline CDR1 and CDR2 sequences are LGHNA and YNFKEQ. J was trimmed by 1 base and V by 0 bases; bases with no gene match: 5. CDR3 in amino acids: CASSQDFGTENTEAFF. The CDR3 nucleotides are TGTGCCAGCAGCCAAGATTTTGGGACAGAGAACACTGAAGCTTTCTTT.

This clone came up a few times. The J gene is TRBJ2-7, the V gene TRBV4-2, with 14 bases matching TRBD2. CDR1 and CDR2 (germline): LGHNA, YNFKEQ. V lost 0 bases to trimming and J lost 5 bases; unmatched junction nucleotides: 3. There are 16 residues in the CDR3. Here the CDR3 reads CASSQDGTSGSDEQYF. The DNA for the CDR3 is TGTGCCAGCAGCCAAGATGGGACTAGCGGGAGTGACGAGCAGTACTTC.

J is TRBJ2-5 and V is TRBV5-1; D unclear. V lost 0 bases and J 1 base, leaving 7 bases between the germline ends. Germline CDR1 SGHRS, CDR2 YFSETQ. The CDR3 length is 14 residues. This CDR3 reads CASSLVTGQETQYF. In DNA, the CDR3 is TGCGCCAGCAGCTTGGTTACCGGCCAAGAGACCCAGTACTTC.

V gene TRBV6-5 combines with J gene TRBJ2-7, with TRBD1 identical over 7 bases. Unmatched junction bases numbered 6, after V lost 4 bases and J lost 3 bases. This CDR3 is built from 14 residues. Germline CDR1 MNHEY, CDR2 SVGAGI. CDR3 bases: TGTGCCAGCAGTTGGAGTTGGGACAGCTACGAGCAGTACTTC. It codes for CASSWSWDSYEQYF.

This clone was counted only a few times. This chain connects TRBV7-7 to TRBJ2-3; TRBD2 agrees at 10 bases. The CDR3 is 22 residues long. Looked up from germline, CDR1 is SSHAT and CDR2 is FNYEAQ (reference sequence). V shed 4 bases, J shed 2 bases, and the junction held 24 bases outside the gene matches. The CDR3 DNA follows: TGTGCCAGCAGCTATTGGGGTGGAGGTTTTGGGGCTAGCGGGGGACCCACAGATACGCAGTATTTT. Translating gives CASSYWGGGFGASGGPTDTQYF.

The V call is TRBV15, the J call TRBJ1-4; 7 nucleotides line up with TRBD1. With V trimmed by 2 bases and J by 8 bases, 5 bases remained unmatched. The CDR3 runs to 14 residues. CDR1 LNHNV and CDR2 YYDKDF come from the germline V gene (reference sequence). CDR3 loop: CATSRTGVGEKLFF. The DNA of the CDR3 is TGTGCCACCAGCAGAACAGGGGTCGGCGAAAAACTGTTTTTT.

J is TRBJ2-5 and V is TRBV19, with no clear D. This CDR3 has 12 residues. V lost 5 bases and J lost 7, with 11 bases in between. Germline CDR1 reads LNHDA; CDR2 reads SQIVND (reference sequence). Here the CDR3 reads CASSEESWTQYF. The CDR3 nucleotides are TGTGCCAGTAGTGAGGAGTCATGGACCCAGTACTTC.

This clone appeared a single time. V gene TRBV5-1 combines with J gene TRBJ2-2; a weak D match, TRBD2 (6 bases). V dropped 10 bases and J dropped 0 bases, with 16 bases sitting between them. Germline V gene data show CDR1 as SGHRS and CDR2 as YFSETQ. The CDR3 covers 15 residues. CDR3 region: CASYREAANTGELFF. The CDR3 bases are TGCGCCTCTTATAGGGAGGCGGCGAACACCGGGGAGCTGTTTTTT.

This clone was seen more than once but under ten times. The chain combines TRBV28 with TRBJ1-4, with a tentative D call TRBD1 (6 bases). With 6 bases removed from V and 4 bases from J, the gap between germline ends came to 12 bases. CDR1 is MDHEN and CDR2 is SYDVKM in the germline V gene. This CDR3 comprises 14 residues. CDR3 sequence: CASRLRQDNEKLFF. In DNA form, the CDR3 reads TGTGCCAGCAGACTTCGACAGGATAATGAAAAACTGTTTTTT.

In its sample, this clone was seen a few times. V gene TRBV30 combines with J gene TRBJ1-1, with no clear D. V was pared by 1 base and J by 11 bases, with 17 bases between. Per germline, CDR1 GTSNPN and CDR2 SVGIG (reference sequence). This CDR3 is 13 amino acids long. The CDR3 loop is CAWSGGRAGLAFF. CDR3 DNA sequence: TGTGCCTGGAGTGGAGGGAGGGCGGGGTTGGCTTTCTTT.

The V and J genes are TRBV6-6 and TRBJ1-4, with a weak D call TRBD1 (6 bases). The CDR3 runs 15 residues. The germline V gene has CDR1 MNHNY and CDR2 SVGAGI (reference sequence). Trimming shortened V by 5 bases and J by 4 bases, and 14 bases separated the two germline ends. The CDR3 nucleotides are TGTGCCAGCAGTGACCAGGGGAACCTTAATGAAAAACTGTTTTTT. Translation gives CASSDQGNLNEKLFF.

The V call is TRBV30, the J call TRBJ2-7; 7 bases line up with TRBD2. This CDR3 has 13 amino acids. J was trimmed by 7 bases and V by 8 bases; bases with no gene match: 14. Germline V gene lookup returns CDR1 GTSNPN and CDR2 SVGIG (reference sequence). The CDR3 DNA sequence: TGTGCCCGGGGTGGGCGGTGGGGGGGGGAGCAGTACTTC. Translation: CARGGRWGGEQYF.

Points on this clone: A junction end diverges from the germline sequence, so it may reflect a read error. The CDR3 here is CASNLPIQGRGLSTEAFF. The CDR3, as DNA: TGTGCCAGCAACTTACCTATACAGGGCAGGGGGCTCAGTACTGAAGCTTTCTTT. The chain joins TRBV7-2 to TRBJ1-1; 8 bases map to TRBD1. CDR1 is SGHTA and CDR2 is FQGNSA in the germline V gene. CDR3 length: 18 residues.

The rearrangement joins TRBV28 to TRBJ2-5; possibly TRBD2 for D (6 bases). Germline V gene sequence: CDR1 MDHEN, CDR2 SYDVKM. This CDR3 has 15 amino acids. V was cut by 5 bases and J by 1 base, with 14 bases left in between. CDR3 sequence: CASSGGLGTQETQYF. DNA for the CDR3: TGTGCCAGCAGTGGGGGACTGGGGACCCAAGAGACCCAGTACTTC.

This clone occurred once. This chain joins TRBV4-2 and TRBJ2-5, with a possible D match to TRBD2 (6 bases). CDR1 and CDR2 from the germline V gene are LGHNA and YNFKEQ. The CDR3 totals 14 residues. V shed 2 bases and J shed 5 bases, with 12 bases lying between them. The CDR3 protein is CASSQSHGGETQYF. CDR3 in DNA: TGTGCCAGCAGCCAATCACATGGGGGGGAGACCCAGTACTTC.

V usage is TRBV6-1 and J usage is TRBJ1-2; D is possibly TRBD1 (5 bases). The CDR3 is 14 amino acids. V gave up 3 bases and J gave up 11 bases, with 19 bases separating them. CDR1 MNHNS and CDR2 SASEGT come from the germline V gene. The CDR3 DNA reads TGTGCCAGCAGTGATGGGGGACTTTCGTATTTGTACACCTTC. Translated: CASSDGGLSYLYTF.

The chain employs TRBV7-8 and TRBJ2-1; 10 nucleotides line up with TRBD2. Per the germline V gene, CDR1 is SGHVS and CDR2 is FQNEAQ. V was clipped by 3 bases and J by 0 bases; unmatched bases: 8. The CDR3 length is 18 residues. CDR3 sequence reads: CASSLVLAGTSSYNEQFF. CDR3 nucleotide sequence: TGTGCCAGCAGCTTGGTACTAGCGGGGACGAGCTCCTACAATGAGCAGTTCTTC.

This sequence joins TRBV9 and TRBJ2-3, with a tentative D call TRBD2 (5 bases). Trimming cost V 4 bases and J 2 bases, with 11 bases left between them. Germline CDR1 reads SGDLS; CDR2 reads YYNGEE. There are 14 residues in the CDR3. The CDR3 DNA reads TGTGCCAGCAGCTCCCGGACTTCCACAGATACGCAGTATTTT. Translating gives CASSSRTSTDTQYF.

The J gene is TRBJ2-5, the V gene TRBV25-1, with 13 bases matching TRBD2. CDR1 is MGHDK and CDR2 is SYGVNS in the germline V gene. The V gene end was trimmed by 4 bases and the J gene end by 4 bases; junction bases not matched to a gene: 3. This CDR3 is 15 amino acids long. The CDR3 DNA reads TGTGCCAGCAGTGGACTAGCGGGAGGTGGAGAGACCCAGTACTTC. Encoded protein: CASSGLAGGGETQYF.

The rearrangement links TRBV7-2 to TRBJ1-1; D not certain. Germline V gene sequence: CDR1 SGHTA, CDR2 FQGNSA. V was clipped by 1 base and J by 4 bases, with 4 bases between them. The CDR3 covers 12 residues. The CDR3 protein is CASSLGPTEAFF. The CDR3 DNA reads as TGTGCCAGCAGCTTAGGGCCCACTGAAGCTTTCTTT.

This chain links TRBV6-8 with TRBJ2-7; TRBD2 agrees at 8 bases. Per germline, CDR1 MNHGY and CDR2 SAAAGT. Unmatched junction bases numbered 6, after V lost 1 base and J lost 4 bases. The CDR3 is 15 amino acids. CDR3 amino acids: CASSYLGGRSYEQYF. CDR3 in DNA: TGTGCCAGCAGTTACTTAGGCGGGAGGAGTTACGAGCAGTACTTC.

In this sample, this clone turned up once. This chain links TRBV10-3 with TRBJ2-7; 10 nucleotides align to TRBD2. The CDR3 contains 16 residues. CDR1 is ENHRY and CDR2 is SYGVKD in the germline V gene. The V gene end was trimmed by 2 bases and the J gene end by 2 bases; junction bases not matched to a gene: 6. CDR3 nucleotides: TGTGCCATCAGTGAGCCTACTAGCGGGGACGCCTACGAGCAGTACTTC. It specifies CAISEPTSGDAYEQYF.

This rearrangement joins TRBV13 to TRBJ1-2; TRBD1 agrees at 8 bases. The CDR3 spans 16 residues. Germline loops: CDR1 PRHDT, CDR2 FYEKMQ (reference sequence). V lost 4 bases to trimming and J lost 4 bases; unmatched junction nucleotides: 11. The CDR3 DNA follows: TGTGCCAGCAGCTCCCGACCCTACAGGGGGGCCTATGGCTACACCTTC. Translated, it gives CASSSRPYRGAYGYTF.

Comments on this clone: A read error may produce the germline difference seen at one junction end. The chain recombines TRBV7-7 with TRBJ2-7; D may be TRBD1 (6 bases). The germline V gene encodes CDR1 SSHAT and CDR2 FNYEAQ (reference sequence). The CDR3 has 14 residues. The CDR3 sequence: CASSSDSPPYEQYF. CDR3 coding DNA: TGTGCTAGCAGCTCGGACAGTCCACCCTACGAGCAGTACTTC.

This clone was picked up a small number of times. The V call is TRBV25-1, the J call TRBJ1-1; TRBD1 matches 9 bases. J was trimmed by 1 base and V by 5 bases; bases with no gene match: 11. The germline V gene encodes CDR1 MGHDK and CDR2 SYGVNS. The CDR3 is made up of 17 amino acids. In DNA form, the CDR3 reads TGTGCCAGCAGTACCCCCTCCCCGGGACAGGGGAACACTGAAGCTTTCTTT. Protein product: CASSTPSPGQGNTEAFF.

This clone was observed once. This chain uses TRBV14 with TRBJ2-1, with 7 bases that match TRBD1. The CDR3 loop spans 16 amino acids. V trimming: 1 base; J trimming: 10 bases; junction bases outside the gene matches: 13. Germline lookup yields CDR1 SGHDN and CDR2 FVKESK. The CDR3 protein is CASSQGDWAGGEEQFF. CDR3 DNA sequence: TGTGCCAGCAGCCAAGGAGATTGGGCAGGGGGAGAGGAGCAGTTCTTC.

This chain connects TRBV5-1 to TRBJ2-2; D is unresolved. CDR3 length: 15 amino acids. Looked up from germline, CDR1 is SGHRS and CDR2 is YFSETQ. V lost 4 bases to trimming and J lost 0 bases, with 10 bases between them. Here the CDR3 reads CASSLSPPNTGELFF. In DNA form, the CDR3 reads TGCGCCAGCAGCCTAAGTCCACCGAACACCGGGGAGCTGTTTTTT.

The gene calls are TRBV5-1 and TRBJ2-5; D perhaps matches TRBD2 (6 bases). The length of the CDR3 is 14 residues. Germline V gene sequence: CDR1 SGHRS, CDR2 YFSETQ. The ends were cut back, 0 bases at V and 5 bases at J, with 11 bases in the middle. CDR3 sequence: CASSLVAREETQYF. For the CDR3, the DNA is TGCGCCAGCAGCTTGGTGGCCCGGGAGGAGACCCAGTACTTC.